These 5 T cell receptor beta chains were all obtained from the same sample, sequenced in a study of shared clonotypes between healthy human individuals. The repertoire was sequenced with immunoSEQ multiplex PCR; TCRdb's copy has only in-frame clones and lacks some. The sample lists roughly 2,500,000 clones, 80% to 95% seen once, with approximately 0.35% in the top ten. The sequencing sample was made of naive CD4+ T cells from PBMCs. Noted subset: CD45RA+ positively selected. These receptors were collected from a young man in good health. Some clones in this sample may be carry-over from other donors' samples.

Points on this clone: The identical CDR3 is also encoded by other nucleotide sequences in the sample. The gene calls are TRBV5-6 and TRBJ2-1, with D perhaps matching TRBD2 (6 bases). This CDR3 has 15 residues. With 2 bases removed from V and 2 bases from J, the gap between germline ends came to 11 bases. The germline gives CDR1 SGHDT, CDR2 YYEEEE. CDR3 region: CASSLFSGTYNEQFF. The CDR3 nucleotides read TGTGCCAGCAGCTTATTTAGCGGAACCTACAATGAGCAGTTCTTC.

CDR3 nucleotides: TGTGCCAGCAGTGAGGGACTAGCGGTAGAGACCCAGTACTTC. It specifies CASSEGLAVETQYF. The chain links TRBV25-1 to TRBJ2-5, with 11 nucleotides matching TRBD2. There are 14 residues in the CDR3. V shed 3 bases, J shed 4 bases, and the junction held 1 base outside the gene matches. The germline CDR1 and CDR2 sequences are MGHDK and SYGVNS.

This clone appeared once. The chain uses TRBV9 and TRBJ1-3; D not resolved. The CDR3 sequence is 14 residues long. The ends were cut back, 3 bases at V and 0 bases at J, with 7 bases in the middle. CDR1 is SGDLS and CDR2 is YYNGEE in the germline V gene. The CDR3 sequence is CASSERASGNTIYF. In DNA, the CDR3 is TGTGCCAGCAGCGAACGGGCCTCTGGAAACACCATATATTTT. The full variable domain, completed using reference TRBV9 and TRBJ1-3, is DSGVTQTPKHLITATGQRVTLRCSPRSGDLSVYWYQQSLDQGLQFLIQYYNGEERAKGNILERFSAQQFPDLHSELNLSSLELGDSALYFCASSERASGNTIYFGEGSWLTVV.

The V and J genes are TRBV10-3 and TRBJ2-3, with TRBD2 matching over 8 bases. The junction had 7 bases not matched to a gene; V was cut back by 2 bases and J by 6 bases. Germline V CDR1 and CDR2: ENHRY, SYGVKD. The CDR3 contains 15 residues. The CDR3 sequence is CAISEKRESSDTQYF. The CDR3, as DNA: TGTGCCATCAGTGAGAAGCGGGAGAGCTCGGATACGCAGTATTTT.

This chain connects TRBV4-2 to TRBJ2-3; 9 bases line up with TRBD2. The V gene end was trimmed by 3 bases and the J gene end by 7 bases; junction bases not matched to a gene: 14. From germline, CDR1 is LGHNA and CDR2 YNFKEQ. This CDR3 is built from 17 residues. The CDR3: CASSQGSTSGAFHTQYF. In DNA form, the CDR3 reads TGTGCCAGCAGCCAGGGTTCGACTAGCGGAGCCTTTCATACGCAGTATTTT.